These 13 T cell receptor beta chains were sequenced from one sample in a study of T-cell memory formation after mild COVID-19. TCRdb used MiXCR to reprocess the 5' RACE reads, holding one entry per CDR3 protein. The table shows 300,000 or so distinct CDR3 sequences, with 15% to 20% occurring only once. The sequenced sample was PBMCs or a T cell subset sorted from them (not recorded which). The receptors originated from a man younger than 35 who had mild COVID-19 (a few samples of this study predate the infection). Cell type and time point are not known.

This chain links TRBV5-1 with TRBJ2-1; TRBD1 aligns across 7 bases. The J segment lost 5 bases and the V segment lost 5 bases, leaving 13 bases of the junction unmatched. The length of the CDR3 is 16 residues. Germline CDR1 reads SGHRS; CDR2 reads YFSETQ. The CDR3 nucleotides read TGCGCCAGCAGAGCATCGGGACAGCTTAGCCACAATGAGCAGTTCTTC. This encodes CASRASGQLSHNEQFF.

This clonotype was found a few times. V is TRBV5-6 and J is TRBJ1-5; D might be TRBD1 (5 bases). CDR1 is SGHDT, CDR2 YYEEEE, per germline. The CDR3 length is 14 residues. Deletions cut 4 bases from V and 5 bases from J, with 13 bases between. The CDR3 loop is CASSLRDGYQPQHF. DNA for the CDR3: TGTGCCAGCAGCCTCCGGGACGGCTATCAGCCCCAGCATTTT. Full variable domain (remainder filled in from reference TRBV5-6 and TRBJ1-5): DAGVTQSPTHLIKTRGQQVTLRCSPKSGHDTVSWYQQALGQGPQFIFQYYEEEERQRGNFPDRFSGHQFPNYSSELNVNALLLGDSALYLCASSLRDGYQPQHFGDGTRLSIL.

The chain joins TRBV5-1 to TRBJ1-5; D gene uncertain. Germline values: CDR1 SGHRS, CDR2 YFSETQ. The CDR3 length is 15 residues. The CDR3 loop reads CAAHLERGGGQPQHF. CDR3 coding DNA: TGCGCTGCGCATCTAGAGCGGGGAGGCGGTCAGCCCCAGCATTTT. Based on the CDR3 plus reference TRBV5-1 and TRBJ1-5, the full variable domain is KAGVTQTPRYLIKTRGQQVTLSCSPISGHRSVSWYQQTPGQGLQFLFEYFSETQRNKGNFPGRFSGRQFSNSRSEMNVSTLELGDSALYLCAAHLERGGGQPQHFGDGTRLSIL.

In this sample, this clonotype turned up a few times. This chain joins TRBV7-2 and TRBJ2-2, with TRBD1 identical over 8 bases. This CDR3 is 16 amino acids long. Trimming took 5 bases from V and 4 from J; bases not matched to a gene: 9. CDR1 is SGHTA, CDR2 FQGNSA, per germline. The CDR3: CASSPNRGVVTGELFF. In nucleotides, the CDR3 is TGTGCCAGCAGCCCTAACAGGGGGGTGGTCACCGGGGAGCTGTTTTTT.

V and J are TRBV7-2 and TRBJ2-7; a possible D gene is TRBD1 (6 bases). V was shortened by 5 bases and J by 2 bases, with 10 bases between the two germline ends. CDR1 and CDR2 (germline): SGHTA, FQGNSA. The CDR3 covers 13 residues. The CDR3 protein is CASSLYRAYEQYF. CDR3 nucleotide sequence: TGTGCCAGCAGCCTTTACAGGGCCTACGAGCAGTACTTC.

The V and J genes are TRBV4-1 and TRBJ1-5; D is uncertain. Trimming pared 5 bases from V and 5 bases from J, leaving 10 bases between. The CDR3 extends over 13 amino acids. Germline CDR1 MGHRA, CDR2 YSYEKL. This chain's CDR3 is CASSGGGHQPQHF. The CDR3, as DNA: TGCGCCAGCAGCGGAGGCGGGCATCAGCCCCAGCATTTT.

This clonotype was seen a handful of times. The chain joins TRBV12-3 or TRBV12-4 to TRBJ1-1; D is uncertain. This CDR3 is built from 14 residues. Trimming left V 2 bases short and J 1 base short, with 8 bases between. CDR3 nucleotide sequence: TGTGCCAGCAGTTTATCCGATTCGAACACTGAAGCTTTCTTT. Translated: CASSLSDSNTEAFF.

This clonotype was seen a few times. The genes are TRBV7-2 and TRBJ2-1, with 10 bases fitting TRBD1. CDR1 SGHTA and CDR2 FQGNSA come from the germline V gene. V dropped 4 bases and J dropped 12; count of bases not matched to a gene: 15. The CDR3 has 16 residues. The CDR3 DNA follows: TGTGCCAGCAGCTCCGAAGCCGGGACAGGGGCGCGGGCGCAGTTCTTC. This translates into CASSSEAGTGARAQFF.

V usage is TRBV28 and J usage is TRBJ1-1, with a possible D match to TRBD1 (5 bases). This CDR3 comprises 16 residues. Germline CDR1 reads MDHEN; CDR2 reads SYDVKM. Trimming stripped 2 bases from V and 3 bases from J, with 16 bases between. CDR3 DNA: TGTGCCAGCAGTTTAAATGAGGGGTTAGGCGACACTGAAGCTTTCTTT. As protein: CASSLNEGLGDTEAFF.

This clonotype was counted between two and nine times. This rearrangement joins TRBV6-5 to TRBJ1-6, with D perhaps TRBD1 (6 bases). Per germline, CDR1 MNHEY and CDR2 SVGAGI. Between the trimmed V and J ends, which lost 6 bases and 7 bases, there was a span of 13 bases. This CDR3 has 14 amino acids. The CDR3 protein is CASSNRVGNSPLHF. The CDR3 bases are TGTGCCAGCAGCAACAGGGTGGGCAATTCACCCCTCCACTTT.

The table lists this clonotype with a few counts. The chain employs TRBV12-3 or TRBV12-4 and TRBJ2-7; TRBD1 might be the D (6 bases). This CDR3 is 12 amino acids long. The germline V and J ends were trimmed by 6 bases and 3 bases, with 9 bases remaining between them. CDR3 in amino acids: CASSDRSYEQYF. The CDR3 nucleotides read TGTGCCAGCAGCGACAGGAGCTACGAGCAGTACTTC.

The V gene is TRBV11-2, the J gene TRBJ2-7; no reliable D call. CDR1 and CDR2 (germline): SGHAT, FQNNGV. Between the trimmed V and J ends, which lost 7 bases and 2 bases, there was a span of 9 bases. CDR3 length: 12 amino acids. DNA of the CDR3: TGTGCCAGCACCAATTTCGCCTACGAGCAGTACTTC. Residues: CASTNFAYEQYF.

V is TRBV11-3 and J is TRBJ2-7; 12 nucleotides match TRBD1. Trimming took 5 bases from V and 6 from J; bases not matched to a gene: 5. Germline CDR1 SGHNT, CDR2 YENEEA. The CDR3 sequence is 14 residues long. The CDR3 nucleotides are TGTGCCAGCAGCCCCGGGACAGGGGGCGGCGAGCAGTACTTC. Translating gives CASSPGTGGGEQYF.